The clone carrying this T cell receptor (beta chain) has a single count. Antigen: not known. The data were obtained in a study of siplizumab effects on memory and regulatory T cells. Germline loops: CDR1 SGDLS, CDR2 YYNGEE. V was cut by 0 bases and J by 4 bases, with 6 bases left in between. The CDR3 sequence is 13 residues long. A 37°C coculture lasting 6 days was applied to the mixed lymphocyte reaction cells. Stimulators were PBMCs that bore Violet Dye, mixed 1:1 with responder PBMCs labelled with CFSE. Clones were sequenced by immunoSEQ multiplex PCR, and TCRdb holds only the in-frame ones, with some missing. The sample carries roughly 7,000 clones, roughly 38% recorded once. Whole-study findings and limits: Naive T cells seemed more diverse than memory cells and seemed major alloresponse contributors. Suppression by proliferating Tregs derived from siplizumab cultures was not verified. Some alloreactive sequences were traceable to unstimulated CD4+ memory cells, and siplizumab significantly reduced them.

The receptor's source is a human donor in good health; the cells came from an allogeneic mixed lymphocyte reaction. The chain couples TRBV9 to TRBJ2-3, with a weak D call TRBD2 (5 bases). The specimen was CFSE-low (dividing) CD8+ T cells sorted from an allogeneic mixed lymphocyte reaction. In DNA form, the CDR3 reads TGTGCCAGCAGCGTAGACGGGGCAGATACGCAGTATTTT. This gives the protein CASSVDGADTQYF.